Following are 22 T cell receptor beta chains from one sample sequenced in a study of cytomegalovirus exposure and HLA in healthy donors. The PCR was carried out with 60 Vbeta primers and 13 Jbeta primers. Only in-frame clones appear in the TCRdb table, and some are missing; sequencing was by immunoSEQ multiplex PCR. The data hold about 150,000 clones, with about 64% observed a single time. The specimen was PBMCs. The receptors were gathered from a woman aged 30 to 39 in good health and CMV-seropositive.

The chain carries TRBV5-5 and TRBJ2-3, with D perhaps TRBD1 (5 bases). This CDR3 has 18 amino acids. The V gene lost 6 bases and the J gene lost 0 bases, with 23 bases spanning the gap. Germline V gene lookup returns CDR1 SGHKS and CDR2 YYEKEE (reference sequence). The CDR3 region is CASNLQVQGPASTDTQYF. For the CDR3, the DNA is TGTGCCAGCAACCTTCAAGTCCAGGGCCCAGCTAGCACAGATACGCAGTATTTT.

The rearrangement joins TRBV5-1 to TRBJ2-3; 11 nucleotides align to TRBD1. The germline gives CDR1 SGHRS, CDR2 YFSETQ. Trimming removed 1 base from V and 6 bases from J; junction bases left unmatched: 4. This CDR3 has 15 amino acids. The CDR3 sequence is CASSLMGQGGDTQYF. In nucleotides, the CDR3 is TGCGCCAGCAGCTTGATGGGACAGGGGGGTGATACGCAGTATTTT.

The rearrangement links TRBV4-1 to TRBJ2-1, with 7 bases matching TRBD2. The CDR3 contains 17 residues. V was clipped by 4 bases and J by 1 base; unmatched bases: 10. Looked up from germline, CDR1 is MGHRA and CDR2 is YSYEKL. DNA for the CDR3: TGCGCCAGCAGCCCCCTAGATGGCGGGAGTTCCTACAATGAGCAGTTCTTC. Translating gives CASSPLDGGSSYNEQFF.

The genes are TRBV5-4 and TRBJ1-1, with TRBD1 matching 12 bases. The CDR3 consists of 16 residues. Germline CDR1 is SGHNT and CDR2 is YYREEE (reference sequence). V gave up 2 bases and J gave up 3 bases; unmatched junction bases: 5. CDR3 sequence reads: CASSFGTGGADTEAFF. As DNA, the CDR3 is TGTGCCAGCAGCTTTGGGACAGGGGGCGCCGACACTGAAGCTTTCTTT.

The chain carries TRBV30 and TRBJ1-5; D is unresolved. V was trimmed by 4 bases and J by 6 bases, leaving 13 bases between them. This CDR3 has 13 residues. The germline gives CDR1 GTSNPN, CDR2 SVGIG (reference sequence). CDR3 bases: TGTGCCTGGACGGGGATAACGGGTCAGCCCCAGCATTTT. Its protein product is CAWTGITGQPQHF.

With respect to this clone: A junction end diverges from the germline sequence, so it may reflect a read error. The chain carries TRBV7-7 and TRBJ2-7; 7 bases map to TRBD1. This CDR3 has 14 residues. The germline V gene has CDR1 SSHAT and CDR2 FNYEAQ (reference sequence). The CDR3 DNA follows: TGTGCTAGCAGCTTGCTGGACAGGCAACCTATTAAGTACTTC. This sequence encodes CASSLLDRQPIKYF.

This chain uses TRBV5-1 with TRBJ2-7, with no clear D. V was cut by 3 bases and J by 3 bases, with 13 bases left in between. The CDR3 is 14 residues long. Germline CDR1 is SGHRS and CDR2 is YFSETQ. The CDR3 nucleotides are TGCGCCAGCAGCTACGGCCAGGCCGGCTACGAGCAGTACTTC. Translation gives CASSYGQAGYEQYF.

V usage is TRBV7-9 and J usage is TRBJ1-2; tentative D call: TRBD1 (5 bases). Trimming removed 1 base at V and 0 bases at J, with 9 bases between. CDR3 length: 15 residues. The germline gives CDR1 SEHNR, CDR2 FQNEAQ (reference sequence). The DNA for the CDR3 is TGTGCCAGCAGCTTAGTGGGGGGAACTAACTATGGCTACACCTTC. The encoded protein is CASSLVGGTNYGYTF.

J is TRBJ2-6 and V is TRBV5-8; D is uncertain. This CDR3 has 13 residues. Trimming shortened V by 6 bases and J by 0 bases, and 4 bases separated the two germline ends. Germline-derived CDR1 and CDR2 are SGHTS and YDEGEE. Written as DNA, the CDR3 is TGTGCCAGCACCCTCTCTGGGGCCAACGTCCTGACTTTC. Its protein product is CASTLSGANVLTF.

This chain connects TRBV19 to TRBJ1-5; the D is unclear. The length of the CDR3 is 15 residues. Germline CDR1 is LNHDA and CDR2 is SQIVND (reference sequence). Trimming stripped 5 bases from V and 3 bases from J, with 14 bases between. The CDR3 loop is CASSQLGGVNQPQHF. The CDR3 DNA follows: TGTGCCAGTAGTCAGTTAGGAGGAGTCAATCAGCCCCAGCATTTT.

The chain couples TRBV5-1 to TRBJ2-7; 10 nucleotides align to TRBD2. Germline V gene data show CDR1 as SGHRS and CDR2 as YFSETQ. This CDR3 has 15 residues. With 2 bases clipped from V and 3 bases from J, the junction kept 5 bases outside the gene matches. CDR3 DNA: TGCGCCAGCAGCTTCACTAGCGGGAATTACTACGAGCAGTACTTC. It encodes CASSFTSGNYYEQYF.

CDR3: CASSPRETGGDGYTF. In nucleotides, the CDR3 is TGTGCCAGCAGCCCCCGAGAGACAGGGGGCGACGGCTACACCTTC. The chain is built from TRBV13 and TRBJ1-2; TRBD1 matches 10 bases. CDR1 and CDR2 from the germline V gene are PRHDT and FYEKMQ (reference sequence). J lost 8 bases, V lost 5 bases, and 11 bases had no gene match. The CDR3 covers 15 residues.

The genes are TRBV30 and TRBJ2-3; a weak D match, TRBD1 (5 bases). CDR1 is GTSNPN, CDR2 SVGIG, per germline (reference sequence). V gave up 2 bases and J gave up 1 base, with 13 bases separating them. The CDR3 contains 15 residues. CDR3 residues: CAWSPGAVGTDTQYF. The DNA for the CDR3 is TGTGCCTGGAGTCCTGGGGCGGTAGGCACAGATACGCAGTATTTT.

The chain has TRBV11-2 and TRBJ1-2; D is perhaps TRBD1 (5 bases). V lost 0 bases and J 4 bases, leaving 15 bases between the germline ends. Looked up from germline, CDR1 is SGHAT and CDR2 is FQNNGV. The CDR3 consists of 16 residues. DNA for the CDR3: TGTGCCAGCAGCTTAGAGGGGCTGGGCGGGGTCTATGGCTACACCTTC. This codes for CASSLEGLGGVYGYTF.

The V call is TRBV2, the J call TRBJ1-2, with TRBD1 identical over 7 bases. The J segment lost 0 bases and the V segment lost 6 bases, leaving 19 bases of the junction unmatched. Looked up from germline, CDR1 is SNHLY and CDR2 is FYNNEI. The CDR3 consists of 19 residues. CDR3 in amino acids: CASSGRSVRGPLANYGYTF. The DNA for the CDR3 is TGTGCCAGCAGCGGTCGGAGTGTTAGGGGGCCCTTAGCTAACTATGGCTACACCTTC. The full variable domain, completed using reference TRBV2 and TRBJ1-2, is EPEVTQTPSHQVTQMGQEVILRCVPISNHLYFYWYRQILGQKVEFLVSFYNNEISEKSEIFDDQFSVERPDGSNFTLKIRSTKLEDSAMYFCASSGRSVRGPLANYGYTFGSGTRLTVV.

Only a few counts were recorded for this clone. The chain employs TRBV4-1 and TRBJ1-2; D is undetermined. V lost 0 bases to trimming and J lost 1 base, with 9 bases between them. This CDR3 is 15 amino acids long. Germline V gene lookup returns CDR1 MGHRA and CDR2 YSYEKL. The CDR3 nucleotides read TGCGCCAGCAGCCAAGATTCAGAGGGTAACTATGGCTACACCTTC. Residues: CASSQDSEGNYGYTF.

The chain joins TRBV5-1 to TRBJ1-1; tentative D call: TRBD1 (6 bases). Trimming stripped 7 bases from V and 4 bases from J, with 20 bases between. Germline CDR1 SGHRS, CDR2 YFSETQ. This CDR3 has 15 residues. For the CDR3, the DNA is TGCGCCAGCTCTCGAGGGGGGGGCGGAGGCACTGAAGCTTTCTTT. This codes for CASSRGGGGGTEAFF.

The V gene is TRBV6-6, the J gene TRBJ1-4; D ambiguous. This CDR3 comprises 14 residues. The V gene lost 2 bases and the J gene lost 8 bases, with 12 bases spanning the gap. Per the germline V gene, CDR1 is MNHNY and CDR2 is SVGAGI (reference sequence). The CDR3 is CASSYSGDGEKLFF. CDR3 DNA sequence: TGTGCCAGCAGTTACAGCGGGGATGGAGAAAAACTGTTTTTT.

This clone was seen a single time. The V call is TRBV15, the J call TRBJ2-7; 9 bases fit TRBD1. V shed 1 base and J 4 bases; nucleotides not matched to a gene: 8. Per germline, CDR1 LNHNV and CDR2 YYDKDF (reference sequence). The CDR3 covers 16 residues. CDR3 sequence (DNA): TGTGCCACCAGCAGAGTCTCGAGGGGGACAGGGTACGAGCAGTACTTC. Encoded protein: CATSRVSRGTGYEQYF.

The chain joins TRBV4-2 to TRBJ2-3, with 8 bases that match TRBD2. Germline V lookup: CDR1 LGHNA, CDR2 YNFKEQ. The CDR3 contains 16 residues. V shed 4 bases and J 3 bases; nucleotides not matched to a gene: 9. The CDR3 DNA sequence: TGTGCCAGCAGCCGCAACGGGGGGGCCGGGACAGATACGCAGTATTTT. This gives the protein CASSRNGGAGTDTQYF.

The rearrangement links TRBV6-5 to TRBJ2-2; TRBD1 matches at 8 bases. The length of the CDR3 is 13 residues. V trimming: 8 bases; J trimming: 8 bases; junction bases outside the gene matches: 7. From germline, CDR1 is MNHEY and CDR2 SVGAGI. CDR3 nucleotides: TGTGCCAGCTCAGACAGGGGATGGGGGGAGCTGTTTTTT. This gives the protein CASSDRGWGELFF.

This sequence joins TRBV6-5 and TRBJ1-4; possible D gene TRBD1, 5 bases. CDR1 and CDR2 (germline): MNHEY, SVGAGI. Trimming stripped 2 bases from V and 8 bases from J, with 9 bases between. The CDR3 totals 13 residues. In DNA, the CDR3 is TGTGCCAGCAGTTACGCGGGGGGGGAAAAACTGTTTTTT. Protein: CASSYAGGEKLFF.